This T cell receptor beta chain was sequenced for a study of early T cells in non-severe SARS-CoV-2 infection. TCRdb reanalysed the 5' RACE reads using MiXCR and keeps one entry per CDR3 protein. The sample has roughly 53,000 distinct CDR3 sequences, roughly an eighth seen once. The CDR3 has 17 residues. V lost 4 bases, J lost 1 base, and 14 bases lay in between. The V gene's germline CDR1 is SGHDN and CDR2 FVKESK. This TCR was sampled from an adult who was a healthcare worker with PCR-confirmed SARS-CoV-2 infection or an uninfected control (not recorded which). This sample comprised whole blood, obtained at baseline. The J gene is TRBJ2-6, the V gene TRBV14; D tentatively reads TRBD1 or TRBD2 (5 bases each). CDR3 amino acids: CASSRGTIGSGANVLTF. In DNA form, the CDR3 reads TGTGCCAGCAGCCGGGGGACCATCGGGTCTGGGGCCAACGTCCTGACTTTC.